This T cell receptor beta chain originates from a study of T cell responses to AZD1222 COVID-19 vaccine. General study findings and limits: Spike-wide coverage was observed for vaccine-associated CD4 TCRs, with dominant responses at 160-218 and 743-854.

Concerning this clone itself: Its specificity is unknown.

Profiling relied on immunoSEQ multiplex PCR, and the TCRdb table lists in-frame clones only, not all of them. The table shows 150,000 or so clones, with roughly 92% occurring only once. CDR3 length: 13 amino acids. V lost 3 bases, J lost 6 bases, and 9 bases lay in between. Germline V gene sequence: CDR1 MDHEN, CDR2 SYDVKM. This sample comprised peripheral blood, obtained on day 0 of AZD1222 vaccination. The chain links TRBV28 to TRBJ2-1; the D gene is possibly TRBD2 (6 bases). This clonotype was obtained from an adult in good health. CDR3 residues: CASSLGLINEQFF. The CDR3 bases are TGTGCCAGCAGTTTGGGACTTATCAATGAGCAGTTCTTC.